This TCR beta chain derives from a study of blood T cells in healthy people across ages (dated by TCRdb to 2015 to 2017). Describing the broader study: In model experiments, template switching captured roughly one uniquely barcoded TCR beta cDNA molecule for every two T cells. To avoid experimental bias, donors of different ages were spread randomly across the sequencing lanes. The study measured age-related changes in TCR beta repertoire diversity using deep sequencing normalized with unique cDNA molecular identifiers. Four age groups were formed from the donors: young (average about 16 years), middle-aged (less than 40), aged (over 55) and long-lived (approximately 80). Using the same blood draw, the study looked at two additional independent replicas of 1 million unique cDNA reads for two donors, one aged 18 to 30 and the other aged 80 or older.

Trimming costs V 8 bases and J 2 bases, and their ends lie 19 bases apart. CDR1 ENHRY and CDR2 SYGVKD are derived from the germline V gene. CDR3 length: 15 amino acids, cysteine to phenylalanine. Kept here is only the CDR3 DNA, which spans 45 bases and is read in frame from base 1. With respect to this clonotype: No antigen is known for it. Qualities for individual bases were not recorded, and no much larger clone is one base off.

The library relied on 5' RACE. Reads for this sample came from an Illumina HiSeq 2500. The second PCR ran for about 6 to 12 cycles and used a J-beta primer mix along with a sample-barcoded 5' primer. A unique molecular identifier was introduced onto each TCR beta cDNA molecule by a template-switch 5' adaptor carrying 12 random nucleotides. Each sample yielded at least 3 million CDR3-containing paired-end reads. The Mint cDNA synthesis kit, primed by a TRBC-specific oligonucleotide, was used to synthesize first-strand cDNA from all RNA. Following uracil-DNA glycosylase treatment, all cDNA underwent a first 18-cycle PCR with the universal primers M1SS and BC2_uni_R. In the source study's methods: Normalization of each sample was performed by random selection of 1 million high-quality reads, each carrying a distinct molecular identifier. Reads sharing molecular identifiers were discarded rather than binned into consensus sequences. MiTCR, with a Q25 quality threshold and the strictest error-elimination algorithm, was used for CDR3 identification, clonotype clustering and error correction. A nonparametric unseen species model with Euler transformation was used to estimate lower-bound total TCR beta diversity. TCRdb reworked the public reads: Q25 trimming with fastp, MiXCR clone assembly, productive beta chains retained. Rows with one shared CDR3 protein collapse into an entry with the most common genes and DNA. In this record, the V and J calls reflect TCRdb's handling and not the investigators' own analysis. Within this sample are over 700,000 distinct CDR3 sequences, with about 55% of them counted one time only. In total, the top ten clones hold roughly 37% of the sample.

What the study reported, not specific to this receptor: The long-lived group showed more naive CD4+ T cells, fewer expanded clones and increased TCR diversity than the aged group, suggesting age selection. Conclusive comparison of naive and antigen-experienced compartments was prevented by the profiling of bulk unsorted PBMCs. The percentage of naive T cells measured by flow cytometry correlated strongly with observed TCR beta diversity. Because donor CMV infection status was unknown, age-related changes in expanded clonotypes were potentially confounded. Estimates of total diversity based on one million sequenced T cells were considered lower bounds and underestimates. Observed TCR beta diversity per million T cells fell roughly linearly with age, and a significant reduction was already apparent by age roughly 40.

The donors were roughly 39 Caucasian individuals from Russia, aged 6 to 90 years, who were systemically healthy. Around 10 milliliters of peripheral blood were collected from each donor into EDTA-treated Vacutainer tubes. Ficoll-Paque density-gradient centrifugation was used to isolate PBMCs, with at least 6 million obtained per sample. Total RNA was extracted from PBMCs with Trizol reagent, with at least 6 micrograms obtained per sample. For every donor, an aliquot of PBMCs went through flow cytometry to measure the percentages of naive CD45RAhigh/CD27high T cells. This TCR was sampled from a man older than 75 in good health. The chain is assembled from TRBV10-3 and TRBJ2-7; TRBD2 is a possible D gene, resting on 5 matching bases. The sample taken for sequencing was blood. At the DNA level, the sequence is TGTGCCATCGAGGGTGGCACCTCCTCGACCTACGAGCAGTACTTC. It codes for CAIEGGTSSTYEQYF.